The 25 T cell receptor beta chains below all came from one sample that was sequenced in a study of T-cell memory formation after mild COVID-19. One entry per CDR3 protein, called by TCRdb with MiXCR from the 5' RACE reads. The table has 550,000 to 600,000 distinct CDR3 sequences, about a fifth seen once. Source material: PBMCs or a T cell subset sorted from them (not recorded which). Receptor source: an adult woman who had mild COVID-19 (a few samples of this study predate the infection). Cell type and time point are not known.

V gene TRBV20-1 combines with J gene TRBJ2-3; D call uncertain. This CDR3 has 13 amino acids. Trimming took 5 bases from V and 0 from J, leaving 9 bases between them. Germline lookup yields CDR1 DFQATT and CDR2 SNEGSKA (reference sequence). CDR3 sequence: CSAGTPSTDTQYF. The CDR3 DNA sequence: TGCAGTGCTGGAACACCTAGCACAGATACGCAGTATTTT.

This clonotype was picked up a small number of times. This chain uses TRBV20-1 with TRBJ1-2; D is possibly TRBD1 (6 bases). Germline V gene sequence: CDR1 DFQATT, CDR2 SNEGSKA (reference sequence). Trimming pared 3 bases from V and 2 bases from J, leaving 13 bases between. The CDR3 loop spans 14 amino acids. The CDR3 sequence: CSASARGLNYGYTF. The CDR3 coding sequence is TGCAGTGCTAGCGCCCGGGGGCTGAACTATGGCTACACCTTC.

This clonotype was picked up many times. The CDR3 reads CASSQDRGRETQYF. DNA for the CDR3: TGCGCCAGCAGTCAAGACAGGGGTAGAGAGACCCAGTACTTC. This chain connects TRBV23-1 to TRBJ2-5; the match to TRBD1 covers 8 bases. TRBV23-1 carries the ORF label, with uncertain function. The CDR3 runs to 14 residues. Trimming cost V 2 bases and J 4 bases; bases outside gene matches: 3.

The chain links TRBV14 to TRBJ2-1; TRBD2 aligns across 7 bases. V lost 0 bases, J lost 5 bases, and 4 bases stayed unmatched. Germline CDR1 and CDR2: SGHDN and FVKESK. There are 15 residues in the CDR3. CDR3 nucleotide sequence: TGTGCCAGCAGCCAAGATGGGAGCGGGGACAATGAGCAGTTCTTC. This sequence encodes CASSQDGSGDNEQFF.

This chain connects TRBV12-3 or TRBV12-4 to TRBJ1-1; 9 bases are shared with TRBD1. The CDR3 totals 15 residues. The V segment lost 6 bases and the J segment 5 bases; nucleotides outside the gene matches: 10. The CDR3 spells CASRLMGQGFTEAFF. The DNA for the CDR3 is TGTGCCAGCAGACTAATGGGACAGGGTTTTACTGAAGCTTTCTTT.

The chain is built from TRBV18 and TRBJ1-2; tentatively, D is TRBD1 (6 bases). Germline V gives CDR1 KGHSH, CDR2 LQKENI. This CDR3 region has 12 residues. Trimming removed 6 bases from V and 7 bases from J, with 12 bases in between. The CDR3 nucleotides are TGTGCCAGCTCGCCGGTAGGGGGTGGCTACACCTTC. Its translation is CASSPVGGGYTF. Full variable domain (outside the CDR3, taken from reference TRBV18 and TRBJ1-2): NAGVMQNPRHLVRRRGQEARLRCSPMKGHSHVYWYRQLPEEGLKFMVYLQKENIIDESGMPKERFSAEFPKEGPSILRIQQVVRGDSAAYFCASSPVGGGYTFGSGTRLTVV.

This clonotype has more than one count but fewer than ten. The chain employs TRBV20-1 and TRBJ2-7; TRBD2 matches 8 bases. Germline V gene lookup returns CDR1 DFQATT and CDR2 SNEGSKA (reference sequence). Trimming at V came to 3 bases and at J to 2 bases, leaving 6 bases not matched to a gene. The length of the CDR3 is 14 residues. The chain's CDR3 is CSAREGTRAYEQYF. The DNA for the CDR3 is TGCAGTGCTAGGGAGGGGACTAGGGCCTACGAGCAGTACTTC.

This clonotype showed up many times. The V gene is TRBV12-3 or TRBV12-4, the J gene TRBJ2-6; D may match TRBD1 or TRBD2 (7 bases each). V lost 5 bases and J 2 bases, leaving 10 bases between the germline ends. This CDR3 contains 15 residues. The CDR3 DNA sequence: TGTGCCAGCAGTCCAGGGGGGGCTGGGGCCAACGTCCTGACTTTC. This codes for CASSPGGAGANVLTF.

The chain couples TRBV20-1 to TRBJ2-1, with D possibly matching TRBD2 (6 bases). V lost 0 bases and J 9 bases, leaving 21 bases between the germline ends. The CDR3 consists of 16 residues. Germline V gene data show CDR1 as DFQATT and CDR2 as SNEGSKA (reference sequence). The CDR3 DNA reads as TGCAGTGCTAGAGATCTTATGAGACAGAGACTAGGTGAGCAGTTCTTC. Its translation: CSARDLMRQRLGEQFF.

The genes are TRBV5-1 and TRBJ2-3; TRBD2 matches 9 bases. V lost 7 bases and J lost 2; bases outside the gene matches: 14. This CDR3 spans 17 amino acids. Germline CDR1 SGHRS, CDR2 YFSETQ. The DNA for the CDR3 is TGCGCCAGCCGTCAGTTTGCAGCGGGGGGACTCACAGATACGCAGTATTTT. Its protein product is CASRQFAAGGLTDTQYF.

V is TRBV27 and J is TRBJ2-1; unclear D gene. V lost 3 bases to trimming and J lost 4 bases, with 10 bases between them. CDR1 is MNHEY, CDR2 SMNVEV, per germline (reference sequence). This CDR3 is 14 amino acids long. CDR3 nucleotide sequence: TGTGCCAGCAGTTTCCGTCTCTCATACAATGAGCAGTTCTTC. The encoded protein is CASSFRLSYNEQFF.

V is TRBV9 and J is TRBJ2-3, with D maybe TRBD1 (5 bases). V shed 0 bases and J shed 1 base, with 6 bases lying between them. The CDR3 has 14 amino acids. Germline lookup yields CDR1 SGDLS and CDR2 YYNGEE. CDR3 in DNA: TGTGCCAGCAGCGTAGAGACAGGCACAGATACGCAGTATTTT. Translation: CASSVETGTDTQYF.

This rearrangement joins TRBV6-2 or TRBV6-3 to TRBJ2-7; possibly TRBD2 for D (6 bases). Germline V CDR1 and CDR2: MNHEY, SVGEGT. The V end was cut by 4 bases, the J end by 5 bases, with 15 bases between. The CDR3 has 14 amino acids. CDR3 coding DNA: TGTGCCAGCAGTTTACCGGGGAGGTCGGACGAGCAGTACTTC. It is translated as CASSLPGRSDEQYF.

Only a few counts were recorded for this clonotype. V is TRBV6-5 and J is TRBJ2-7; TRBD2 is a possible D gene (5 bases). The germline CDR1 and CDR2 sequences are MNHEY and SVGAGI. The CDR3 loop spans 15 amino acids. V was trimmed by 1 base and J by 0 bases, leaving 10 bases between them. CDR3 protein: CASSYYSDSSYEQYF. The DNA of the CDR3 is TGTGCCAGCAGTTACTATAGCGATAGCTCCTACGAGCAGTACTTC.

A few counts support this clonotype. The J gene is TRBJ2-3, the V gene TRBV27; D is ambiguous. The V gene lost 2 bases and the J gene lost 4 bases, with 7 bases spanning the gap. The germline CDR1 and CDR2 sequences are MNHEY and SMNVEV (reference sequence). There are 13 residues in the CDR3. CDR3 nucleotides: TGTGCCAGCAGTTTAATTTGGCCAGATACGCAGTATTTT. It is translated as CASSLIWPDTQYF.

This clonotype turned up a few times. The CDR3 DNA is TGTGCCAGCAGCTTATTCTGGGCGGGGCCGAGCACAGATACGCAGTATTTT. It encodes CASSLFWAGPSTDTQYF. This chain uses TRBV7-9 with TRBJ2-3, with D tentatively TRBD2 (6 bases). Germline V gene lookup returns CDR1 SEHNR and CDR2 FQNEAQ (reference sequence). V was clipped by 2 bases and J by 0 bases, with 15 bases between them. The CDR3 loop spans 17 amino acids. Filled out from reference TRBV7-9 and TRBJ2-3, the complete variable domain reads DTGVSQNPRHKITKRGQNVTFRCDPISEHNRLYWYRQTLGQGPEFLTYFQNEAQLEKSRLLSDRFSAERPKGSFSTLEIQRTEQGDSAMYLCASSLFWAGPSTDTQYFGPGTRLTVL.

This clonotype was recorded once. The chain couples TRBV7-3 to TRBJ2-1; TRBD2 matches 10 bases. J lost 9 bases, V lost 7 bases, and 18 bases had no gene match. In germline, CDR1 is SGHTA, CDR2 FQGTGA. The CDR3 loop spans 17 amino acids. CDR3 coding DNA: TGTGCCAGCACCCCCGGTGGGAGCGGGAGGGCCGGAGTTGAGCAGTTCTTC. This codes for CASTPGGSGRAGVEQFF.

This clonotype was seen repeatedly, ten times or more. The chain recombines TRBV7-6 with TRBJ2-5, with 7 nucleotides matching TRBD1. Trimming cost V 1 base and J 4 bases; bases outside gene matches: 0. This CDR3 comprises 13 residues. Germline assignment: CDR1 SGHVS and CDR2 FNYEAQ. CDR3 in amino acids: CASSLGQGETQYF. CDR3 coding DNA: TGTGCCAGCAGCTTAGGACAGGGAGAGACCCAGTACTTC.

This rearrangement joins TRBV7-6 to TRBJ2-5; D is perhaps TRBD2 (5 bases). CDR3 length equals 16 residues. The germline V gene has CDR1 SGHVS and CDR2 FNYEAQ. V lost 1 base and J 1 base, leaving 13 bases between the germline ends. This CDR3 reads CASSLGTVTVQETQYF. CDR3 DNA sequence: TGTGCCAGCAGCTTAGGGACTGTTACTGTCCAAGAGACCCAGTACTTC. The full variable domain, its missing parts supplied by reference TRBV7-6 and TRBJ2-5, is GAGVSQSPRYKVTKRGQDVALRCDPISGHVSLYWYRQALGQGPEFLTYFNYEAQQDKSGLPNDRFSAERPEGSISTLTIQRTEQRDSAMYRCASSLGTVTVQETQYFGPGTRLLVL.

This chain links TRBV12-3 or TRBV12-4 with TRBJ1-1; TRBD1 agrees at 8 bases. The trim removed 7 bases at V and 2 bases at J, leaving 12 bases unmatched. This CDR3 spans 16 amino acids. The CDR3, as DNA: TGTGCCAGCAAGTTTAGAGGTCAGGGGGCCAACACTGAAGCTTTCTTT. As protein: CASKFRGQGANTEAFF.

The CDR3 here is CSARDLGNQPQHF. The CDR3, as DNA: TGCAGTGCTAGAGATCTGGGGAATCAGCCCCAGCATTTT. The V gene is TRBV20-1, the J gene TRBJ1-5; no definite D call. Germline loops: CDR1 DFQATT, CDR2 SNEGSKA (reference sequence). This CDR3 comprises 13 residues. V was pared by 0 bases and J by 4 bases, with 7 bases between.

The CDR3 sequence is CASSSPRGGGYEQYF. In DNA, the CDR3 is TGTGCCAGCAGTTCCCCCAGGGGTGGAGGGTACGAGCAGTACTTC. This chain connects TRBV6-5 to TRBJ2-7; D may be TRBD1 or TRBD2 (6 bases each). Germline V gene sequence: CDR1 MNHEY, CDR2 SVGAGI. The CDR3 spans 15 residues. Deletions cut 4 bases from V and 4 bases from J, with 17 bases between.

The chain is built from TRBV5-8 and TRBJ1-1, with 7 nucleotides matching TRBD1. This CDR3 is built from 16 residues. The germline V gene has CDR1 SGHTS and CDR2 YDEGEE. With V trimmed by 0 bases and J by 0 bases, 5 bases remained unmatched. CDR3 DNA sequence: TGTGCCAGCAGCTTGGTTTGGGACAGTCTGAACACTGAAGCTTTCTTT. Translation gives CASSLVWDSLNTEAFF.

V gene TRBV20-1 combines with J gene TRBJ2-2; 11 bases map to TRBD2. The germline V gene encodes CDR1 DFQATT and CDR2 SNEGSKA (reference sequence). This CDR3 has 15 residues. V shed 5 bases and J 7 bases; nucleotides not matched to a gene: 9. DNA of the CDR3: TGCAGTGCTCCCCTAGCGGGAGGACGGAACGGGGAGCTGTTTTTT. Residues: CSAPLAGGRNGELFF.

This clonotype was detected a few times. The chain uses TRBV5-1 and TRBJ1-2; no firm D call. Germline V gene data show CDR1 as SGHRS and CDR2 as YFSETQ. The CDR3 has 16 residues. V lost 5 bases to trimming and J lost 5 bases, with 22 bases between them. DNA for the CDR3: TGCGCCAGCAGTCTTAACCTCGGACCTACACTTTATGGCTACACCTTC. This encodes CASSLNLGPTLYGYTF.